This entry features one TCR beta chain sequence. The data derive from a study of control samples from healthy donors and cancer patients. This table comes from immunoSEQ multiplex PCR, and its TCRdb copy is limited to in-frame clones, with some not included. This table has roughly 100,000 clones, 92% appearing once. The germline gives CDR1 WSHSY, CDR2 SAAADI. Trimming stripped 7 bases from V and 3 bases from J, with 11 bases between. The CDR3 covers 13 residues. The chain couples TRBV10-2 to TRBJ2-3; perhaps TRBD1 as D (6 bases). Input material: blood. This receptor was taken from a woman aged 18-30 years in good health. The CDR3 nucleotides are TGCGCCAGCACCCGTCAGGGGACAGATACGCAGTATTTT. Amino acid sequence: CASTRQGTDTQYF.